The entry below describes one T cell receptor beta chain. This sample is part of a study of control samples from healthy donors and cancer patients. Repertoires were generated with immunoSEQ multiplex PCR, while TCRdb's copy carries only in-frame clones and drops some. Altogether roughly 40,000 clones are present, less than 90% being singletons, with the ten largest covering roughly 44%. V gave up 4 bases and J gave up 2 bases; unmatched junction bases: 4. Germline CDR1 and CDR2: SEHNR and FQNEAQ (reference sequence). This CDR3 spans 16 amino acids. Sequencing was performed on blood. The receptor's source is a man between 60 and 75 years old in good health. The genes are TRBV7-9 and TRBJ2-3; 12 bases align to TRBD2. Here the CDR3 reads CASSSWTSGVTDTQYF. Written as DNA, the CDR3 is TGTGCCAGCAGCTCCTGGACTAGCGGGGTCACAGATACGCAGTATTTT.